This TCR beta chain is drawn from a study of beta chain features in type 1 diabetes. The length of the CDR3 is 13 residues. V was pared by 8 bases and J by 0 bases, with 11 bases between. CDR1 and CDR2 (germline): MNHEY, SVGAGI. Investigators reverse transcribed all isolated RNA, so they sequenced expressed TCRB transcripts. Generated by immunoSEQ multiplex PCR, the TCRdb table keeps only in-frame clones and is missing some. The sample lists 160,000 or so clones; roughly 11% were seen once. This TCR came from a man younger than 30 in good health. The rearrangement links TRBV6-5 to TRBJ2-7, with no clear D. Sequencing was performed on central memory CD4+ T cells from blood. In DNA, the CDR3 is TGTGCCAGCTTTGCGCCCGTCTCCTACGAGCAGTACTTC. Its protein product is CASFAPVSYEQYF.